Below, 20 T cell receptor beta chains from the same sample are listed, as sequenced in a study of T cell responses to AZD1222 COVID-19 vaccine. Repertoires were generated with immunoSEQ multiplex PCR, while TCRdb's copy carries only in-frame clones and drops some. The sample records about 160,000 clones, roughly 90% being singletons. Here the sequenced sample was peripheral blood, taken 28 days after the second AZD1222 dose. The receptors stem from an adult who received the AZD1222 COVID-19 vaccine.

The rearrangement links TRBV6-5 to TRBJ1-6, with unresolved D. The CDR3 totals 16 residues. The ends were cut back, 2 bases at V and 0 bases at J, with 8 bases in the middle. CDR1 is MNHEY and CDR2 is SVGAGI in the germline V gene. DNA for the CDR3: TGTGCCAGCAGTTACCGTTGGCGCTCCTATAATTCACCCCTCCACTTT. Encoded protein: CASSYRWRSYNSPLHF.

The chain is built from TRBV2 and TRBJ1-5; tentative D call: TRBD1 (5 bases). V lost 6 bases and J 16 bases, leaving 16 bases between the germline ends. CDR1 SNHLY and CDR2 FYNNEI come from the germline V gene. The CDR3 has 11 amino acids. CDR3 amino acids: CASRNRGFQHF. The CDR3 DNA sequence: TGTGCCAGCAGGAATAGGGGTTTTCAACATTTT.

The genes are TRBV19 and TRBJ1-2; 7 bases line up with TRBD1. The CDR3 has 13 amino acids. V was clipped by 3 bases and J by 6 bases; unmatched bases: 4. The germline V gene encodes CDR1 LNHDA and CDR2 SQIVND (reference sequence). The CDR3 region is CASSIRGTDGYTF. The CDR3 nucleotides read TGTGCCAGTAGTATCCGGGGGACAGATGGCTACACCTTC.

The genes are TRBV9 and TRBJ1-1; D may be TRBD1 (6 bases). CDR3 size: 15 residues. The germline gives CDR1 SGDLS, CDR2 YYNGEE. Trimming took off 3 bases at V and 1 base at J, with 13 bases between the two ends. The DNA of the CDR3 is TGTGCCAGCAGCGCCCAGGACAGCGGGAACACTGAAGCTTTCTTT. It is translated as CASSAQDSGNTEAFF.

This chain uses TRBV7-2 with TRBJ1-2; 7 bases fit TRBD1. Germline assignment: CDR1 SGHTA and CDR2 FQGNSA. Unmatched junction bases numbered 3, after V lost 1 base and J lost 4 bases. The CDR3 extends over 14 amino acids. Written as DNA, the CDR3 is TGTGCCAGCAGCTTAGAGGGACAGATCTATGGCTACACCTTC. It is translated as CASSLEGQIYGYTF.

V gene TRBV7-2 combines with J gene TRBJ2-1; 7 positions match TRBD2. Germline-derived CDR1 and CDR2 are SGHTA and FQGNSA. There are 15 residues in the CDR3. J lost 5 bases, V lost 5 bases, and 9 bases had no gene match. This CDR3 is CASSKKAGVHNEQFF. The CDR3 DNA follows: TGTGCCAGCAGCAAAAAGGCGGGAGTTCACAATGAGCAGTTCTTC.

The genes are TRBV15 and TRBJ2-5; 8 nucleotides line up with TRBD2. The junction had 7 bases not matched to a gene; V was cut back by 6 bases and J by 4 bases. In germline, CDR1 is LNHNV, CDR2 YYDKDF (reference sequence). The CDR3 is 14 residues long. The CDR3 nucleotides read TGTGCCACCAGATCCACCGGGAGGGGAGAGACCCAGTACTTC. It is translated as CATRSTGRGETQYF.

This chain uses TRBV28 with TRBJ1-2; perhaps TRBD1 as D (6 bases). Deletions cut 6 bases from V and 1 base from J, with 18 bases between. CDR1 MDHEN and CDR2 SYDVKM come from the germline V gene. This CDR3 comprises 16 residues. CDR3 amino acids: CASRLIQGWGNYGYTF. The CDR3 region has the DNA TGTGCCAGCAGGCTGATACAGGGCTGGGGTAACTATGGCTACACCTTC.

This chain joins TRBV21-1 and TRBJ2-1; the table calls TRBD1, which could not be checked here. TRBV21-1 counts as a pseudogene. The CDR3 has 17 residues. The DNA of the CDR3 is TGTGCCAGCAGCGATGATGGGACAGGGGGCTCCTACAATGAGCAGTTCTTC. It is translated as CASSDDGTGGSYNEQFF.

V is TRBV15 and J is TRBJ2-1; perhaps TRBD2 as D (6 bases). The CDR3 totals 16 residues. Deletions cut 3 bases from V and 0 bases from J, with 12 bases between. Germline lookup yields CDR1 LNHNV and CDR2 YYDKDF (reference sequence). The CDR3 spells CATSSLGLASYNEQFF. The CDR3 coding sequence is TGTGCCACCAGCAGTTTGGGACTGGCCTCCTACAATGAGCAGTTCTTC.

The chain links TRBV12-3 or TRBV12-4 to TRBJ2-5; possible D gene TRBD2, 6 bases. The germline V and J ends were trimmed by 8 bases and 2 bases, with 12 bases remaining between them. The CDR3 extends over 13 amino acids. The CDR3 spells CASEARGQETQYF. The CDR3 bases are TGTGCCAGCGAGGCACGGGGGCAAGAGACCCAGTACTTC.

The chain couples TRBV6-1 to TRBJ1-2, with D tentatively TRBD1 (5 bases). Trimming cost V 0 bases and J 4 bases, with 12 bases left between them. The CDR3 covers 15 residues. Germline V gives CDR1 MNHNS, CDR2 SASEGT. CDR3 nucleotide sequence: TGTGCCAGCAGTGAAGCGCACGGGACGGGCTATGGCTACACCTTC. Its protein product is CASSEAHGTGYGYTF.

V gene TRBV3-1 (or the pseudogene TRBV3-2) combines with J gene TRBJ1-4; TRBD1 agrees at 7 bases. CDR1 is LGHDT and CDR2 is YNNKEL in the germline V gene (reference sequence). The CDR3 consists of 16 residues. The V segment lost 2 bases and the J segment 5 bases; nucleotides outside the gene matches: 8. Here the CDR3 DNA reads TGTGCCAGCAGCCAATACGGACCGGGACAGAATGAAAAACTGTTTTTT. Protein: CASSQYGPGQNEKLFF.

The chain uses TRBV10-1 and TRBJ1-6, with D possibly being TRBD1 (6 bases). V was clipped by 8 bases and J by 5 bases, with 16 bases between them. The CDR3 runs 15 residues. Per germline, CDR1 WNHNN and CDR2 SYGVQD (reference sequence). The CDR3 reads CASSTDRLNNSPLHF. Written as DNA, the CDR3 is TGCGCCAGCTCGACGGACAGACTAAATAATTCACCCCTCCACTTT.

The chain is built from TRBV28 and TRBJ1-6, with no clear D. The CDR3 contains 13 residues. Germline CDR1 reads MDHEN; CDR2 reads SYDVKM. The V gene lost 2 bases and the J gene lost 7 bases, with 6 bases spanning the gap. The DNA for the CDR3 is TGTGCCAGCAGTTTACCAGACAATTCACCCCTCCACTTT. Translated, it gives CASSLPDNSPLHF.

The chain uses TRBV28 and TRBJ1-1, with 9 bases lining up with TRBD1. The CDR3 loop spans 18 amino acids. Unmatched junction bases numbered 13, after V lost 5 bases and J lost 0 bases. Per germline, CDR1 MDHEN and CDR2 SYDVKM. CDR3 amino acids: CASSEHDRGWIMNTEAFF. CDR3 nucleotide sequence: TGTGCCAGCAGTGAACATGACAGGGGGTGGATCATGAACACTGAAGCTTTCTTT. The full variable domain, in which reference TRBV28 and TRBJ1-1 provide the parts outside the CDR3, is DVKVTQSSRYLVKRTGEKVFLECVQDMDHENMFWYRQDPGLGLRLIYFSYDVKMKEKGDIPEGYSVSREKKERFSLILESASTNQTSMYLCASSEHDRGWIMNTEAFFGQGTRLTVV.

Here the CDR3 reads CASSPVKGGDRGVEQYF. The CDR3, as DNA: TGTGCCAGCTCACCGGTTAAGGGAGGGGACAGGGGAGTCGAGCAGTACTTC. V gene TRBV18 combines with J gene TRBJ2-7; 10 bases agree with TRBD1. After removal of 3 bases from V and 6 bases from J, the junction contained 14 bases not matched to a gene. CDR1 and CDR2 (germline): KGHSH, LQKENI. The CDR3 contains 17 residues.

CDR3 nucleotides: TGCGCCAGCTTTACCGGGCTACAGGGGCTAACCAACTATGGCTACACCTTC. It translates to CASFTGLQGLTNYGYTF. This chain joins TRBV10-2 and TRBJ1-2, with TRBD1 matching 7 bases. The CDR3 has 17 amino acids. After removal of 8 bases from V and 2 bases from J, the junction contained 17 bases not matched to a gene. Germline CDR1 is WSHSY and CDR2 is SAAADI.

The rearrangement joins TRBV11-3 to TRBJ2-1; D is possibly TRBD2 (6 bases). Germline V gene lookup returns CDR1 SGHNT and CDR2 YENEEA. Trimming shortened V by 0 bases and J by 4 bases, and 13 bases separated the two germline ends. This CDR3 region has 16 residues. In nucleotides, the CDR3 is TGTGCCAGCAGCTTAGAGGGGCTAGCGACGTACAATGAGCAGTTCTTC. Its protein product is CASSLEGLATYNEQFF.

This chain links TRBV28 with TRBJ1-1; TRBD1 might be the D (5 bases). The CDR3 contains 13 residues. Germline assignment: CDR1 MDHEN and CDR2 SYDVKM. V shed 1 base and J shed 4 bases, with 7 bases lying between them. The CDR3 bases are TGTGCCAGCAGTTTATCAGGGTCCACTGAAGCTTTCTTT. Translated: CASSLSGSTEAFF.